This TCR beta chain was sequenced in a study of cytomegalovirus exposure and HLA in healthy donors. This CDR3 region has 16 residues. Unmatched junction bases numbered 7, after V lost 3 bases and J lost 4 bases. Germline V CDR1 and CDR2: ENHRY, SYGVKD. Use of 60 Vbeta and 13 Jbeta primers characterized the PCR. Repertoires were generated with immunoSEQ multiplex PCR, while TCRdb's copy carries only in-frame clones and drops some. The table has 55,000 to 85,000 clones, about 80% seen once; the top ten hold around 7.8%. The chain couples TRBV10-3 to TRBJ1-4, with 8 bases lining up with TRBD1. The specimen sequenced was PBMCs. The clonotype was recovered from a man aged 18 to 29 in good health and CMV-seropositive. The chain's CDR3 is CAISDLGTGLNEKLFF. CDR3 DNA sequence: TGTGCCATCAGTGATCTAGGGACAGGACTTAATGAAAAACTGTTTTTT.